Shown below are 6 T cell receptor beta chains from a single sample sequenced in a study of cytomegalovirus exposure and HLA in healthy donors. The PCR used 60 Vbeta and 13 Jbeta primers. Clones were read by immunoSEQ multiplex PCR, and TCRdb kept only the in-frame ones, dropping some. The sample carries around 170,000 clones, around 80% recorded once. Sequencing was done on a sample of PBMCs. These receptors originate from a woman between 40 and 50 years old in good health and CMV-seronegative.

The genes are TRBV30 and TRBJ2-5, with a tentative D call TRBD2 (6 bases). Looked up from germline, CDR1 is GTSNPN and CDR2 is SVGIG (reference sequence). Trimming removed 3 bases at V and 1 base at J, with 15 bases between. The CDR3 loop spans 15 amino acids. The CDR3 DNA is TGTGCCTGGAGCCTGGGTGCGGGGCCCCAAGAGACCCAGTACTTC. Translating it yields CAWSLGAGPQETQYF.

In nucleotides, the CDR3 is TGTGCCAGCAACCTCGGTTCATCGGCGGGCGAGCAGTACTTC. It codes for CASNLGSSAGEQYF. The V and J genes are TRBV2 and TRBJ2-5, with D possibly TRBD2 on 5 matching bases. The J call may not be correct, given that the DNA end is closer to TRBJ2-7. The CDR3 has 14 residues. Looked up from germline, CDR1 is SNHLY and CDR2 is FYNNEI.

The chain has TRBV28 and TRBJ2-2, with no clear D. The CDR3 is made up of 17 amino acids. Trimming shortened V by 1 base and J by 0 bases, and 12 bases separated the two germline ends. Germline lookup yields CDR1 MDHEN and CDR2 SYDVKM. In nucleotides, the CDR3 is TGTGCCAGCAGTTTATCACGCAGAATCGCGAACACCGGGGAGCTGTTTTTT. Encoded protein: CASSLSRRIANTGELFF.

V gene TRBV28 combines with J gene TRBJ1-3; D is unclear. Germline lookup yields CDR1 MDHEN and CDR2 SYDVKM. V shed 3 bases and J shed 0 bases, with 6 bases lying between them. This CDR3 contains 14 residues. CDR3 protein: CASSFEGSGNTIYF. CDR3 nucleotide sequence: TGTGCCAGCAGTTTTGAGGGCTCTGGAAACACCATATATTTT.

This clone occurred once. The V call is TRBV19, the J call TRBJ2-1; 7 nucleotides line up with TRBD2. CDR3 length: 15 residues. Germline CDR1 is LNHDA and CDR2 is SQIVND (reference sequence). Trimming cost V 7 bases and J 10 bases; bases outside gene matches: 16. For the CDR3, the DNA is TGTGCCAGTAAGGATCAAGCGGGAATCTTTAGGGAGCAGTTCTTC. Its protein is CASKDQAGIFREQFF. The full variable domain, its missing parts supplied by reference TRBV19 and TRBJ2-1, is DGGITQSPKYLFRKEGQNVTLSCEQNLNHDAMYWYRQDPGQGLRLIYYSQIVNDFQKGDIAEGYSVSREKKESFPLTVTSAQKNPTAFYLCASKDQAGIFREQFFGPGTRLTVL.

The chain carries TRBV6-1 and TRBJ2-7; the match to TRBD1 covers 9 bases. Trimming at V came to 3 bases and at J to 1 base, leaving 4 bases not matched to a gene. Germline assignment: CDR1 MNHNS and CDR2 SASEGT. CDR3 size: 15 residues. CDR3 amino acids: CASSEGTGPSYEQYF. DNA for the CDR3: TGTGCCAGCAGTGAGGGGACAGGGCCTTCCTACGAGCAGTACTTC.